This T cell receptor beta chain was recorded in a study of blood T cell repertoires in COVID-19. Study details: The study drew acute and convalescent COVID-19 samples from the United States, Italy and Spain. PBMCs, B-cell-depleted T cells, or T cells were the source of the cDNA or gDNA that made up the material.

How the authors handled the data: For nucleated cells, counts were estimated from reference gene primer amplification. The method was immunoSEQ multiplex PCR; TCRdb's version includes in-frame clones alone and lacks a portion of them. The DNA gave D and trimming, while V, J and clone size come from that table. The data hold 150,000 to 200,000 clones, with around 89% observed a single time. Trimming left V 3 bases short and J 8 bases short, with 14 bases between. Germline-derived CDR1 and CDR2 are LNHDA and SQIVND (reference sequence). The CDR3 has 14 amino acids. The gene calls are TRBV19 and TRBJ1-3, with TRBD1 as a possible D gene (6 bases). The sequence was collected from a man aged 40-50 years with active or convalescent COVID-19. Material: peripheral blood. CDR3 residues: CASSMGHPPDTIYF. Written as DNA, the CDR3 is TGTGCCAGTAGTATGGGACACCCTCCGGACACCATATATTTT.